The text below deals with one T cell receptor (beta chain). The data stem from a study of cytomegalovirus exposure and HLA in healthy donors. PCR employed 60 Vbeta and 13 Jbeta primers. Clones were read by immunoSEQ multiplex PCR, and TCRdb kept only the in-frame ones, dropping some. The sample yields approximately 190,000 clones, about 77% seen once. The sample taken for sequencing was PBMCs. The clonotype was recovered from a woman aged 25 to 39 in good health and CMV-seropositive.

The CDR3 sequence is CASSKAGTSGRRYEQYF. The CDR3 DNA sequence: TGTGCCAGCAGCAAAGCCGGGACTAGCGGGAGGCGGTACGAGCAGTACTTC. The chain is built from TRBV21-1 and TRBJ2-5; the table calls TRBD2, which could not be checked here. The end of the DNA fits TRBJ2-7 better, so the J call may be wrong. TRBV21-1 is a recognized pseudogene. This CDR3 is built from 17 residues.